Presented here are 32 T cell receptor beta chains from one specimen sequenced in a study of post-analysis software for immune sequencing data (dated by TCRdb to the mid-2010s). Beyond this particular receptor, the publication reports: Significantly higher frequencies in patients than in controls were found for about five TRBV segments, including TRBV5-6, TRBV5-1 and TRBV20-1.

For these TCRs, the target antigens are not known. Receptors were amplified or captured by PCR. Sequencing was carried out with an Illumina HiSeq 2500. To reduce PCR and sequencing biases, unique molecular identifiers were built into the TCR beta cDNA libraries. TCRdb itself trimmed the public reads at Q25 with fastp, ran MiXCR and retained productive beta chains. Each entry merges the rows of one CDR3 protein and shows their most common DNA and genes. Present in this sample are a few hundred thousand distinct CDR3 sequences, over 35% of which were seen just once. The ten largest account for around an eighth of the sample. Sequenced: blood. The receptor set was obtained from a girl under 18 with multiple sclerosis.

The chain couples TRBV28 to TRBJ2-5, with 7 bases that match TRBD2. Germline V gene lookup returns CDR1 MDHEN and CDR2 SYDVKM. This CDR3 is 14 amino acids long. The V segment lost 8 bases and the J segment 1 base; nucleotides outside the gene matches: 7. CDR3 DNA sequence: TGTGCCAGCCGGGATGGGGGGGGCCAAGAGACCCAGTACTTC. This sequence encodes CASRDGGGQETQYF.

A remark on this clonotype: The junction and the germline gene differ at one end; a read error may be behind it. This chain uses TRBV20-1 with TRBJ2-5; no clear D. Germline lookup yields CDR1 DFQATT and CDR2 SNEGSKA (reference sequence). This CDR3 contains 13 residues. The CDR3 spells CGAEDGLEETQYF. The CDR3 nucleotides are TGCGGTGCTGAGGACGGTCTCGAAGAGACCCAGTACTTC.

This clonotype was counted between two and nine times. The genes are TRBV6-2 or TRBV6-3 and TRBJ2-1; D is unresolved. The CDR3 spans 15 residues. V was pared by 6 bases and J by 4 bases, with 16 bases between. Germline V CDR1 and CDR2: MNHEY, SVGEGT. The CDR3 loop is CASSPSGEAYNEQFF. DNA for the CDR3: TGTGCCAGCAGCCCCTCGGGTGAAGCGTACAATGAGCAGTTCTTC.

The rearrangement links TRBV20-1 to TRBJ2-7; D is ambiguous. CDR1 DFQATT and CDR2 SNEGSKA come from the germline V gene (reference sequence). The CDR3 is made up of 14 amino acids. Trimming took 6 bases from V and 0 from J, leaving 15 bases between them. The CDR3 loop is CSADKFKSSYEQYF. The CDR3 DNA is TGCAGTGCCGACAAGTTTAAAAGCTCCTACGAGCAGTACTTC.

V usage is TRBV25-1 and J usage is TRBJ1-5; D is unresolved. CDR3 size: 14 residues. Germline CDR1 and CDR2: MGHDK and SYGVNS. V was cut by 3 bases and J by 3 bases, with 9 bases left in between. The CDR3 here is CASSDKGSNQPQHF. The CDR3 bases are TGTGCCAGCAGTGATAAAGGTTCCAATCAGCCCCAGCATTTT.

This clonotype was observed a handful of times. CDR3: CSAGETNYGYTF. CDR3 coding DNA: TGCAGTGCCGGGGAGACAAACTATGGCTACACCTTC. The rearrangement joins TRBV20-1 to TRBJ1-2; D gene ambiguous. Trimming left V 6 bases short and J 2 bases short, with 10 bases between. The germline gives CDR1 DFQATT, CDR2 SNEGSKA (reference sequence). This CDR3 is 12 amino acids long.

This clonotype was observed many times. The chain uses TRBV27 and TRBJ2-5; perhaps TRBD1 as D (5 bases). The CDR3 runs 13 residues. Germline V gene lookup returns CDR1 MNHEY and CDR2 SMNVEV (reference sequence). The V end lost 2 bases, the J end lost 3 bases, and 7 bases lay between the germline ends. The chain's CDR3 is CASSLAGKETQYF. CDR3 sequence (DNA): TGTGCCAGCAGTTTAGCAGGGAAAGAGACCCAGTACTTC.

The rearrangement uses TRBV5-1 and TRBJ2-7, with TRBD1 matching over 9 bases. J was trimmed by 4 bases and V by 2 bases; bases with no gene match: 7. The CDR3 is 15 amino acids. Germline CDR1 reads SGHRS; CDR2 reads YFSETQ. In DNA form, the CDR3 reads TGCGCCAGCAGCTTCGTGACAGGGGGAACATACGAGCAGTACTTC. Its translation: CASSFVTGGTYEQYF.

The genes are TRBV10-3 and TRBJ1-1, with 8 bases aligning to TRBD1. This CDR3 is 12 amino acids long. CDR1 is ENHRY and CDR2 is SYGVKD in the germline V gene. Trimming cost V 6 bases and J 11 bases; bases outside gene matches: 8. The CDR3 protein is CAISLTGDGAFF. DNA of the CDR3: TGTGCCATCAGCCTGACAGGGGACGGGGCTTTCTTT.

The chain has TRBV20-1 and TRBJ2-1; possible D gene TRBD2, 5 bases. CDR1 and CDR2 from the germline V gene are DFQATT and SNEGSKA (reference sequence). This CDR3 has 16 amino acids. V was clipped by 0 bases and J by 4 bases, with 16 bases between them. The CDR3 nucleotides are TGCAGTGCTAGAGAGATGACTACCAGCCCGTACAATGAGCAGTTCTTC. This sequence encodes CSAREMTTSPYNEQFF.

The chain joins TRBV28 to TRBJ2-7; 11 nucleotides align to TRBD2. V lost 3 bases to trimming and J lost 3 bases; unmatched junction nucleotides: 7. From germline, CDR1 is MDHEN and CDR2 SYDVKM. The CDR3 spans 16 residues. The DNA of the CDR3 is TGTGCCAGCAGTTTGGGGACTAGCGGAGCTCACTACGAGCAGTACTTC. Translation: CASSLGTSGAHYEQYF.

This clonotype showed up many times. This rearrangement joins TRBV27 to TRBJ1-2; D is unclear. CDR3 length: 13 amino acids. The ends were cut back, 3 bases at V and 3 bases at J, with 8 bases in the middle. CDR1 and CDR2 from the germline V gene are MNHEY and SMNVEV (reference sequence). CDR3 sequence reads: CASSFSGYYGYTF. CDR3 sequence (DNA): TGTGCCAGCAGTTTTAGCGGGTACTATGGCTACACCTTC.

The rearrangement joins TRBV28 to TRBJ2-7; TRBD2 might be the D (7 bases). Between the trimmed V and J ends, which lost 6 bases and 3 bases, there was a span of 15 bases. CDR1 and CDR2 (germline): MDHEN, SYDVKM. The CDR3 has 14 amino acids. In DNA form, the CDR3 reads TGTGCCAGCAGGCCTGAGGGGGGGCACTACGAGCAGTACTTC. It translates to CASRPEGGHYEQYF.

This clonotype was seen only a few times. V gene TRBV6-1 combines with J gene TRBJ2-1; 11 nucleotides agree with TRBD2. The V gene end was trimmed by 3 bases and the J gene end by 0 bases; junction bases not matched to a gene: 7. CDR3 size: 18 residues. Per the germline V gene, CDR1 is MNHNS and CDR2 is SASEGT. CDR3 sequence (DNA): TGTGCCAGCAGTGATTCGGGACTAGCGGAATACTCCTACAATGAGCAGTTCTTC. Translation: CASSDSGLAEYSYNEQFF.

Of note for this clonotype: The junction shows a germline mismatch at one end, possibly a read error. This chain connects TRBV5-1 to TRBJ1-1; a weak D match, TRBD1 (5 bases). The germline gives CDR1 SGHRS, CDR2 YFSETQ. The CDR3 runs 14 residues. In DNA form, the CDR3 reads TGCGCCAGCAGCAGGGACCGCCGAGGGACTGAGGCTTTCTTT. Protein product: CASSRDRRGTEAFF.

The V gene is TRBV9, the J gene TRBJ2-3, with no clear D. The CDR3 extends over 13 amino acids. Between the trimmed V and J ends, which lost 0 bases and 6 bases, there was a span of 8 bases. CDR1 is SGDLS and CDR2 is YYNGEE in the germline V gene. The CDR3, as DNA: TGTGCCAGCAGCGTAGACCTGACCGATACGCAGTATTTT. Its translation is CASSVDLTDTQYF.

V and J are TRBV7-2 and TRBJ2-4; no clear D gene. The DNA end lines up better with TRBJ2-7; the J call may be wrong. CDR1 is SGHTA, CDR2 FQGNSA, per germline. The CDR3 is 11 amino acids. The CDR3 coding sequence is TGTGCCAGCAGCCCCAACTACGAGCAGTACTTC. Its translation is CASSPNYEQYF.

The chain couples TRBV18 to TRBJ2-7, with 7 nucleotides matching TRBD2. CDR3 length: 15 amino acids. Germline assignment: CDR1 KGHSH and CDR2 LQKENI. V lost 1 base, J lost 1 base, and 4 bases stayed unmatched. DNA for the CDR3: TGTGCCAGCTCACCACGCCTGGGACTATCCTACGAGCAGTACTTC. This codes for CASSPRLGLSYEQYF.

The rearrangement uses TRBV5-1 and TRBJ2-1, with 10 bases lining up with TRBD2. CDR3 size: 15 residues. Germline CDR1 is SGHRS and CDR2 is YFSETQ. The J segment lost 7 bases and the V segment lost 2 bases, leaving 6 bases of the junction unmatched. The CDR3 DNA is TGCGCCAGCAGCTTCGCTAGCGGGAGTCGTAATGAGCAGTTCTTC. Translating gives CASSFASGSRNEQFF.

V and J are TRBV28 and TRBJ1-4; D unclear. The CDR3 is 17 amino acids. CDR1 is MDHEN and CDR2 is SYDVKM in the germline V gene. Trimming took 3 bases from V and 7 from J, leaving 21 bases between them. The CDR3 nucleotides read TGTGCCAGCAGTTTGACACTTTTAGGGCATTTCGGTGAAAAACTGTTTTTT. This encodes CASSLTLLGHFGEKLFF.

This clonotype came up a few times. V usage is TRBV4-1 and J usage is TRBJ2-1; tentatively, D is TRBD2 (6 bases). CDR3 size: 18 residues. CDR1 is MGHRA, CDR2 YSYEKL, per germline. The ends were cut back, 1 base at V and 9 bases at J, with 25 bases in the middle. The CDR3 bases are TGCGCCAGCAGCCAAGTCCGGGCCACCGGGAGTAAAATTTCTGAGCAGTTCTTC. Protein product: CASSQVRATGSKISEQFF.

The chain is built from TRBV20-1 and TRBJ2-4, with D perhaps TRBD1 (5 bases). The J call may be wrong; the DNA end is better matched by TRBJ2-7. CDR1 and CDR2 (germline): DFQATT, SNEGSKA (reference sequence). The CDR3 spans 15 residues. Here the CDR3 reads CSAQPTERISYEQYF. Here the CDR3 DNA reads TGCAGTGCTCAACCGACAGAGCGCATCTCCTACGAGCAGTACTTC.

This clonotype was observed a few times. J is TRBJ2-3 and V is TRBV20-1; 7 bases are a match to TRBD1. The CDR3 consists of 15 residues. The germline CDR1 and CDR2 sequences are DFQATT and SNEGSKA (reference sequence). V lost 6 bases and J lost 6; bases outside the gene matches: 15. This chain's CDR3 is CSANRQGKKGDTQYF. CDR3 nucleotides: TGCAGTGCAAACAGACAGGGAAAGAAGGGGGATACGCAGTATTTT.

This clonotype was seen more than once but under ten times. The chain has TRBV12-5 and TRBJ2-3; D is uncertain. The CDR3 contains 12 residues. Between the trimmed V and J ends, which lost 6 bases and 0 bases, there was a span of 4 bases. From germline, CDR1 is LGHNT and CDR2 FRNRAP. The CDR3 DNA reads TGTGCTAGTGGGCGGAGCACAGATACGCAGTATTTT. Its protein product is CASGRSTDTQYF.

This clonotype occurred once. This sequence may be a read error, since a much larger clone differs from it by one base. The genes are TRBV29-1 and TRBJ2-1; possible D gene TRBD2, 6 bases. Germline V gives CDR1 SQVTM, CDR2 ANQGSEA. The CDR3 spans 15 residues. The ends were cut back, 8 bases at V and 5 bases at J, with 22 bases in the middle. The CDR3 here is CSITEGLGRNNEQFF. DNA for the CDR3: TGCAGCATTACTGAGGGACTGGGACGAAACAATGAGCAGTTCTTC.

This clonotype was detected a few times. This rearrangement joins TRBV20-1 to TRBJ2-7; D not resolved. CDR1 DFQATT and CDR2 SNEGSKA come from the germline V gene (reference sequence). Trimming pared 0 bases from V and 0 bases from J, leaving 3 bases between. The CDR3 covers 12 residues. CDR3 residues: CSARENSYEQYF. The CDR3 DNA sequence: TGCAGTGCTAGAGAAAACTCCTACGAGCAGTACTTC.

The chain recombines TRBV29-1 with TRBJ1-5, with 7 bases matching TRBD1. The germline CDR1 and CDR2 sequences are SQVTM and ANQGSEA. The CDR3 totals 15 residues. J was trimmed by 2 bases and V by 6 bases; bases with no gene match: 10. DNA of the CDR3: TGCAGCGTCAAAGACAGGGCTGATGGCAATCAGCCCCAGCATTTT. This encodes CSVKDRADGNQPQHF.

This clonotype turned up a few times. The chain joins TRBV11-2 to TRBJ2-5; D is possibly TRBD1 (6 bases). The CDR3 runs to 15 residues. Trimming took off 4 bases at V and 1 base at J, with 13 bases between the two ends. Germline values: CDR1 SGHAT, CDR2 FQNNGV. CDR3 coding DNA: TGTGCCAGCAGCTCAAATCAGGGGACCCAAGAGACCCAGTACTTC. Protein product: CASSSNQGTQETQYF.

This clonotype was counted a few times. This chain's CDR3 is CASMGVRWEAFF. The DNA for the CDR3 is TGTGCCAGCATGGGGGTGAGGTGGGAAGCTTTCTTT. This chain joins TRBV7-9 and TRBJ1-1, with a possible D match to TRBD1 (5 bases). CDR3 length: 12 amino acids. Germline CDR1 is SEHNR and CDR2 is FQNEAQ (reference sequence). Trimming stripped 7 bases from V and 8 bases from J, with 14 bases between.

The J gene is TRBJ1-1, the V gene TRBV4-2; D is uncertain. CDR3 length equals 12 residues. The germline V and J ends were trimmed by 8 bases and 2 bases, with 9 bases remaining between them. Germline CDR1 reads LGHNA; CDR2 reads YNFKEQ. In nucleotides, the CDR3 is TGTGCCAGCGGTTCGGACAACACTGAAGCTTTCTTT. Protein product: CASGSDNTEAFF.

In this sample, this clonotype turned up many times. The rearrangement links TRBV7-2 to TRBJ2-2; no firm D call. In germline, CDR1 is SGHTA, CDR2 FQGNSA. V was pared by 5 bases and J by 6 bases, with 10 bases between. The CDR3 spans 13 residues. CDR3 loop: CASSNDWAGELFF. DNA for the CDR3: TGTGCCAGCAGCAACGACTGGGCCGGGGAGCTGTTTTTT.

The CDR3 loop is CASSSTGTSGQETQYF. The CDR3 DNA follows: TGTGCCAGCAGCTCCACCGGGACTAGCGGCCAAGAGACCCAGTACTTC. The chain couples TRBV7-2 to TRBJ2-5; 11 nucleotides match TRBD2. V shed 4 bases, J shed 1 base, and the junction held 5 bases outside the gene matches. Germline V gives CDR1 SGHTA, CDR2 FQGNSA. The CDR3 contains 16 residues.